A single sample gave rise to the 26 T cell receptor beta chains below, sequenced in a study of CD8 T cells in Susac syndrome. A quantity of about 0.5 to 1 ug RNA underwent reverse transcription using random hexamers. In TCRdb, the immunoSEQ multiplex PCR reads were re-called with MiXCR into one record per CDR3 protein. This sample has 130,000 to 150,000 distinct CDR3 sequences, with approximately 93% found just once. Material: CD4+ T cells from PBMCs. These receptors were taken from a human donor in good health.

The chain recombines TRBV12-3 or TRBV12-4 with TRBJ2-1; D perhaps matches TRBD1 (5 bases). This CDR3 is built from 18 residues. The V end was cut by 2 bases, the J end by 1 base, with 18 bases between. In nucleotides, the CDR3 is TGTGCCAGCAGTTTAAGGGGTGGCGGCGCTGAATCCTACAATGAGCAGTTCTTC. Residues: CASSLRGGGAESYNEQFF.

The chain links TRBV27 to TRBJ2-5, with a possible D match to TRBD1 (5 bases). Per germline, CDR1 MNHEY and CDR2 SMNVEV (reference sequence). The V end lost 3 bases, the J end lost 1 base, and 6 bases lay between the germline ends. The CDR3 covers 13 residues. This chain's CDR3 is CASSFTGQETQYF. In DNA form, the CDR3 reads TGTGCCAGCAGTTTTACAGGCCAAGAGACCCAGTACTTC.

This chain connects TRBV30 to TRBJ1-2, with TRBD1 identical over 12 bases. The CDR3 is 16 amino acids. CDR1 is GTSNPN, CDR2 SVGIG, per germline (reference sequence). V dropped 7 bases and J dropped 3; count of bases not matched to a gene: 12. The CDR3 coding sequence is TGTGCCTTATTGCGGGACAGGGGGCTTAGTGACTATGGCTACACCTTC. Its protein product is CALLRDRGLSDYGYTF. The whole variable domain, filled in from reference TRBV30 and TRBJ1-2, reads SQTIHQWPATLVQPVGSPLSLECTVEGTSNPNLYWYRQAAGRGLQLLFYSVGIGQISSEVPQNLSASRPQDRQFILSSKKLLLSDSGFYLCALLRDRGLSDYGYTFGSGTRLTVV.

The chain recombines TRBV2 with TRBJ1-1, with a possible D match to TRBD1 (5 bases). Germline CDR1 is SNHLY and CDR2 is FYNNEI. CDR3 length: 13 amino acids. Trimming took off 6 bases at V and 0 bases at J, with 8 bases between the two ends. The CDR3 spells CASRQVMNTEAFF. In DNA, the CDR3 is TGTGCCAGCAGACAGGTGATGAACACTGAAGCTTTCTTT.

The chain combines TRBV20-1 with TRBJ2-5, with 13 bases that match TRBD2. Germline-derived CDR1 and CDR2 are DFQATT and SNEGSKA (reference sequence). V lost 3 bases, J lost 1 base, and 8 bases stayed unmatched. The CDR3 extends over 17 amino acids. CDR3 DNA: TGCAGTGCTAGTCGACTAGCGGGAGGAGTGCTCCAAGAGACCCAGTACTTC. It specifies CSASRLAGGVLQETQYF.

The rearrangement uses TRBV29-1 and TRBJ2-7; 9 bases agree with TRBD1. Germline V gene data show CDR1 as SQVTM and CDR2 as ANQGSEA. J gave up 2 bases and V 3 bases, and 2 bases lay outside the gene matches. There are 13 residues in the CDR3. The DNA for the CDR3 is TGCAGCGTTGAGGGACAGGGAACCTACGAGCAGTACTTC. The encoded protein is CSVEGQGTYEQYF.

This chain connects TRBV4-1 to TRBJ1-2; D remains unclear. With 1 base removed from V and 7 bases from J, the gap between germline ends came to 19 bases. This CDR3 contains 16 residues. Germline CDR1 and CDR2: MGHRA and YSYEKL. CDR3 in amino acids: CASSQVQTPVRGGYTF. CDR3 DNA sequence: TGCGCCAGCAGCCAAGTACAGACCCCAGTCAGAGGTGGCTACACCTTC.

CDR3 bases: TGCGCCAGCAGCCAACCCCCTAGCGGAGGGAACACCGGGGAGCTGTTTTTT. Residues: CASSQPPSGGNTGELFF. This chain links TRBV4-1 with TRBJ2-2; 7 nucleotides align to TRBD2. This CDR3 has 17 amino acids. CDR1 and CDR2 from the germline V gene are MGHRA and YSYEKL. V shed 2 bases and J 1 base; nucleotides not matched to a gene: 7.

The table lists this clonotype with a few counts. The chain recombines TRBV30 with TRBJ2-7, with TRBD2 matching 8 bases. The V segment lost 0 bases and the J segment 4 bases; nucleotides outside the gene matches: 5. The CDR3 sequence is 14 residues long. In germline, CDR1 is GTSNPN, CDR2 SVGIG (reference sequence). CDR3: CAWSVAGGGYEQYF. The CDR3 region has the DNA TGTGCCTGGAGTGTGGCGGGAGGTGGATACGAGCAGTACTTC.

This clonotype was detected only once. The chain has TRBV2 and TRBJ1-2; 9 bases line up with TRBD1. Germline CDR1 reads SNHLY; CDR2 reads FYNNEI. The CDR3 covers 15 residues. After removal of 6 bases from V and 5 bases from J, the junction contained 10 bases not matched to a gene. The CDR3 reads CASRRGQGRYYGYTF. The CDR3 DNA reads as TGTGCCAGCAGGAGGGGACAGGGACGGTATTATGGCTACACCTTC.

V gene TRBV30 combines with J gene TRBJ1-2; D may be TRBD1 (6 bases). CDR1 and CDR2 from the germline V gene are GTSNPN and SVGIG (reference sequence). The CDR3 contains 13 residues. V was shortened by 2 bases and J by 8 bases, with 15 bases between the two germline ends. CDR3 nucleotides: TGTGCCTGGAGTCCCCTCAGGGGAAGAGGCTACACCTTC. This gives the protein CAWSPLRGRGYTF.

J is TRBJ2-7 and V is TRBV5-1; TRBD1 might be the D (5 bases). The ends were cut back, 4 bases at V and 2 bases at J, with 13 bases in the middle. Per germline, CDR1 SGHRS and CDR2 YFSETQ. This CDR3 spans 14 amino acids. DNA for the CDR3: TGCGCCAGCAGCATGGCAGGGATGGCCTACGAGCAGTACTTC. The encoded protein is CASSMAGMAYEQYF. The whole variable domain, filled in from reference TRBV5-1 and TRBJ2-7, reads KAGVTQTPRYLIKTRGQQVTLSCSPISGHRSVSWYQQTPGQGLQFLFEYFSETQRNKGNFPGRFSGRQFSNSRSEMNVSTLELGDSALYLCASSMAGMAYEQYFGPGTRLTVT.

J is TRBJ1-1 and V is TRBV5-1, with D possibly matching TRBD1 (5 bases). Trimming removed 1 base from V and 2 bases from J, with 12 bases in between. Germline lookup yields CDR1 SGHRS and CDR2 YFSETQ. This CDR3 comprises 15 residues. The CDR3 nucleotides read TGCGCCAGCAGCTTGATTGATGGGGGAAACACTGAAGCTTTCTTT. It translates to CASSLIDGGNTEAFF.

J is TRBJ2-5 and V is TRBV29-1, with 9 nucleotides matching TRBD2. Germline CDR1 reads SQVTM; CDR2 reads ANQGSEA. The CDR3 has 14 amino acids. Germline trimming cut 6 bases from V and 4 bases from J; bases unmatched to any gene: 9. The CDR3 nucleotides read TGCAGCGTGTGGACTAGCGTATTGTTAGAGACCCAGTACTTC. It specifies CSVWTSVLLETQYF. The full variable domain, rest sourced from reference TRBV29-1 and TRBJ2-5, is SAVISQKPSRDICQRGTSLTIQCQVDSQVTMMFWYRQQPGQSLTLIATANQGSEATYESGFVIDKFPISRPNLTFSTLTVSNMSPEDSSIYLCSVWTSVLLETQYFGPGTRLLVL.

In this sample, this clonotype turned up once. The chain employs TRBV5-1 and TRBJ2-7, with 8 bases aligning to TRBD2. Germline loops: CDR1 SGHRS, CDR2 YFSETQ. The V and J ends lost 3 bases and 2 bases, in that order; junction bases with no gene match: 7. The CDR3 is 15 residues long. This chain's CDR3 is CASSSGTRTPYEQYF. The CDR3 DNA reads as TGCGCCAGCAGCTCCGGGACTAGGACCCCCTACGAGCAGTACTTC.

The sample holds one count of this clonotype. This chain connects TRBV20-1 to TRBJ2-7; maybe TRBD2 (6 bases). V was shortened by 3 bases and J by 3 bases, with 12 bases between the two germline ends. The germline V gene has CDR1 DFQATT and CDR2 SNEGSKA (reference sequence). The CDR3 sequence is 13 residues long. The CDR3 spells CSARKAGSYEQYF. The DNA for the CDR3 is TGCAGTGCTAGGAAGGCCGGGAGCTACGAGCAGTACTTC.

V gene TRBV9 combines with J gene TRBJ2-3; D not certain. CDR3 length equals 11 residues. Per germline, CDR1 SGDLS and CDR2 YYNGEE. Trimming stripped 1 base from V and 7 bases from J, with 4 bases between. The CDR3 nucleotides read TGTGCCAGCAGCGTACTGAATACGCAGTATTTT. Encoded protein: CASSVLNTQYF.

The rearrangement links TRBV2 to TRBJ2-7; D ambiguous. Germline-derived CDR1 and CDR2 are SNHLY and FYNNEI. The CDR3 is made up of 11 amino acids. V lost 3 bases to trimming and J lost 6 bases, with 6 bases between them. CDR3 bases: TGTGCCAGCAGTGATTTGACCGAGCAGTACTTC. Protein product: CASSDLTEQYF.

The rearrangement joins TRBV5-1 to TRBJ1-1; TRBD1 matches 9 bases. Germline trimming cut 2 bases from V and 5 bases from J; bases unmatched to any gene: 7. This CDR3 comprises 15 residues. In germline, CDR1 is SGHRS, CDR2 YFSETQ. The CDR3 coding sequence is TGCGCCAGCAGCTTAACCGGGACAGGGTATACTGAAGCTTTCTTT. It yields the protein CASSLTGTGYTEAFF.

This sequence joins TRBV20-1 and TRBJ2-3; D is undetermined. V shed 1 base and J shed 2 bases, with 4 bases lying between them. In germline, CDR1 is DFQATT, CDR2 SNEGSKA (reference sequence). The CDR3 consists of 12 residues. Here the CDR3 reads CSARADTDTQYF. The CDR3 coding sequence is TGCAGTGCTAGAGCAGACACAGATACGCAGTATTTT.

The gene calls are TRBV19 and TRBJ2-6; D gene uncertain. V lost 5 bases and J lost 0, with 11 bases in between. Germline V gives CDR1 LNHDA, CDR2 SQIVND (reference sequence). The CDR3 has 16 residues. The CDR3 reads CASSPGRISGANVLTF. The CDR3, as DNA: TGTGCCAGTAGTCCCGGACGGATCTCTGGGGCCAACGTCCTGACTTTC.

The rearrangement links TRBV20-1 to TRBJ2-7, with TRBD2 matching over 15 bases. This CDR3 is 16 amino acids long. In germline, CDR1 is DFQATT, CDR2 SNEGSKA (reference sequence). V lost 3 bases and J lost 4; bases outside the gene matches: 7. DNA for the CDR3: TGCAGTGCTAGCGGACTAGCGGGAGGGTTTAGTTACGAGCAGTACTTC. It yields the protein CSASGLAGGFSYEQYF.

The chain joins TRBV30 to TRBJ1-1, with D perhaps matching TRBD1 (6 bases). The CDR3 totals 12 residues. CDR1 is GTSNPN, CDR2 SVGIG, per germline (reference sequence). Trimming removed 5 bases at V and 4 bases at J, with 11 bases between. The CDR3 region is CAWDRWSTEAFF. DNA of the CDR3: TGTGCCTGGGACAGGTGGTCCACTGAAGCTTTCTTT.

This rearrangement joins TRBV5-1 to TRBJ2-3, with D unresolved. Trimming shortened V by 0 bases and J by 5 bases, and 10 bases separated the two germline ends. CDR1 is SGHRS, CDR2 YFSETQ, per germline. This CDR3 has 14 residues. DNA for the CDR3: TGCGCCAGCAGCTTGGCGAGAGACCAAGATACGCAGTATTTT. Translated: CASSLARDQDTQYF. Looking up the rest from reference TRBV5-1 and TRBJ2-3 gives the full variable domain: KAGVTQTPRYLIKTRGQQVTLSCSPISGHRSVSWYQQTPGQGLQFLFEYFSETQRNKGNFPGRFSGRQFSNSRSEMNVSTLELGDSALYLCASSLARDQDTQYFGPGTRLTVL.

The J gene is TRBJ1-1, the V gene TRBV7-9; D is undetermined. This CDR3 has 11 amino acids. CDR1 and CDR2 from the germline V gene are SEHNR and FQNEAQ (reference sequence). Trimming stripped 6 bases from V and 4 bases from J, with 6 bases between. The CDR3 sequence: CASRLLTEAFF. The CDR3 DNA follows: TGTGCCAGCAGGCTACTCACTGAAGCTTTCTTT. Variable domain in full (rest from reference TRBV7-9 and TRBJ1-1): DTGVSQNPRHKITKRGQNVTFRCDPISEHNRLYWYRQTLGQGPEFLTYFQNEAQLEKSRLLSDRFSAERPKGSFSTLEIQRTEQGDSAMYLCASRLLTEAFFGQGTRLTVV.

The CDR3 spells CASSLWSGGYTF. For the CDR3, the DNA is TGTGCCAGCAGCTTATGGTCGGGTGGCTACACCTTC. The J gene is TRBJ1-2, the V gene TRBV7-2; no firm D call. This CDR3 is 12 amino acids long. The ends were cut back, 2 bases at V and 7 bases at J, with 8 bases in the middle. Germline CDR1 SGHTA, CDR2 FQGNSA.